The 8 T cell receptor beta chains below all came from one sample that was sequenced in a study of control samples from healthy donors and cancer patients. TCRdb's table, derived via immunoSEQ multiplex PCR, lists solely in-frame clones and lacks some. The table has 65,000 to 85,000 clones, roughly 86% seen once. The specimen sequenced was PBMCs. The receptors come from a woman aged 45-59 years with head and neck cancer.

A note on this clone: The junction differs from germline at one of its ends, possibly a read error. V and J are TRBV29-1 and TRBJ2-1; D ambiguous. Per germline, CDR1 SQVTM and CDR2 ANQGSEA. The CDR3 covers 15 residues. The CDR3 DNA is TGCAGCGTGGAAGATACATCCTCCTCCTACAATGAGCAGTTCTTC. Translation: CSVEDTSSSYNEQFF.

This clone was counted once. This rearrangement joins TRBV28 to TRBJ1-5; D unclear. Trimming removed 5 bases at V and 5 bases at J, with 7 bases between. The CDR3 covers 12 residues. CDR1 is MDHEN and CDR2 is SYDVKM in the germline V gene. The CDR3 protein is CASSTDHQPQHF. The DNA of the CDR3 is TGTGCCAGCAGTACAGACCATCAGCCCCAGCATTTT.

The rearrangement uses TRBV7-5 and TRBJ2-2. TRBV7-5 is assigned pseudogene status. CDR3 length: 15 residues. CDR3 amino acids: CVRKGSTKNTGELFF. The CDR3 DNA reads as TGTGTCAGAAAGGGCTCTACTAAGAACACCGGGGAGCTGTTTTTT.

This clone appeared a few times. This chain links TRBV7-8 with TRBJ1-2; D may be TRBD1 (6 bases). Trimming took 7 bases from V and 9 from J, leaving 21 bases between them. CDR1 is SGHVS and CDR2 is FQNEAQ in the germline V gene. The CDR3 consists of 14 residues. Here the CDR3 reads CASTSPTLQGRYTF. CDR3 sequence (DNA): TGTGCCAGCACCTCACCCACATTACAGGGCCGCTACACCTTC.

J is TRBJ1-2 and V is TRBV7-9, with D possibly TRBD1 on 5 matching bases. Germline CDR1 is SEHNR and CDR2 is FQNEAQ (reference sequence). V dropped 7 bases and J dropped 6 bases, with 21 bases sitting between them. The CDR3 has 15 residues. The CDR3 coding sequence is TGTGCCAGCAACTTCGGTCGGAGGGGAGAGAATGGCTACACCTTC. It is translated as CASNFGRRGENGYTF.

V gene TRBV3-1 (or the pseudogene TRBV3-2) combines with J gene TRBJ2-2; the D gene is possibly TRBD2 (5 bases). Trimming removed 0 bases at V and 7 bases at J, with 18 bases between. CDR1 and CDR2 from the germline V gene are LGHDT and YNNKEL (reference sequence). CDR3 length: 17 amino acids. CDR3 in amino acids: CASSQDFSSLGDGELFF. The CDR3 nucleotides read TGTGCCAGCAGCCAAGACTTTTCCTCCCTCGGGGACGGGGAGCTGTTTTTT.

The J gene is TRBJ1-3, the V gene TRBV7-9; D ambiguous. The CDR3 totals 15 residues. Germline V gene sequence: CDR1 SEHNR, CDR2 FQNEAQ (reference sequence). Trimming took off 1 base at V and 0 bases at J, with 7 bases between the two ends. Written as DNA, the CDR3 is TGTGCCAGCAGCTTAGGACTGAGCTCTGGAAACACCATATATTTT. Protein product: CASSLGLSSGNTIYF.

V gene TRBV5-4 combines with J gene TRBJ1-1; 9 bases are a match to TRBD1. The CDR3 runs to 16 residues. V lost 4 bases to trimming and J lost 0 bases; unmatched junction nucleotides: 7. The germline V gene encodes CDR1 SGHNT and CDR2 YYREEE (reference sequence). The chain's CDR3 is CASSPDRGSMNTEAFF. As DNA, the CDR3 is TGTGCCAGCAGCCCGGACAGGGGTTCCATGAACACTGAAGCTTTCTTT.